This T cell receptor beta chain originates from a study of graft-versus-host responses after intestinal transplantation. Across the study: Recipients obtained multivisceral, liver-intestinal, or isolated intestinal transplants.

Germline loops: CDR1 LGHNA, CDR2 YSLEER. The CDR3 extends over 16 amino acids. With 0 bases removed from V and 0 bases from J, the gap between germline ends came to 8 bases. Study-wide points: Circulating GvH clone levels at their peak were associated with HvG declines (early post-transplant). Allograft clonal ratios (graft-versus-host to host-versus-graft) were high in patients who had graft-donor T cell macrochimerism.

The repertoire was sequenced with immunoSEQ multiplex PCR; TCRdb's copy has only in-frame clones and lacks some. The table shows 35,000 to 45,000 clones, with around 96% occurring only once. For this clone: The target antigen is unknown.

This receptor was taken from a human donor who was the organ donor for an intestinal transplant. This specimen consisted of unstimulated CD8+ T cells sorted from spleen or lymph node cells, obtained before transplant. The chain has TRBV4-3 and TRBJ2-2; perhaps TRBD1 as D (6 bases). The CDR3 here is CASSQERTANTGELFF. CDR3 coding DNA: TGCGCCAGCAGCCAAGAGCGGACAGCGAACACCGGGGAGCTGTTTTTT.